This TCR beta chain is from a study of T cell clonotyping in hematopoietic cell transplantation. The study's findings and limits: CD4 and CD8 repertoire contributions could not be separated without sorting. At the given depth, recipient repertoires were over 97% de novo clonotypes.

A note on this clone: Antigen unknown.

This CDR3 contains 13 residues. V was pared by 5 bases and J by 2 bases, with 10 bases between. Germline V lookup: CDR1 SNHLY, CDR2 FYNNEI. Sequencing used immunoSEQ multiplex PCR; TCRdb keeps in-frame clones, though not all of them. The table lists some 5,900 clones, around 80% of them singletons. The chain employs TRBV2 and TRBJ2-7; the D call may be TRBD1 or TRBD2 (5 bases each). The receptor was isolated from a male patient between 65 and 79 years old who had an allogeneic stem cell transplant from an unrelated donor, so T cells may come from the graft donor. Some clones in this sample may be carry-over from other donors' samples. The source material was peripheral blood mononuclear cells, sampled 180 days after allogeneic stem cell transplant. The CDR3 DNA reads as TGTGCCAGCAGTAGGGACGGTACCTACGAGCAGTACTTC. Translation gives CASSRDGTYEQYF. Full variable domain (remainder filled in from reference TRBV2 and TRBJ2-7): EPEVTQTPSHQVTQMGQEVILRCVPISNHLYFYWYRQILGQKVEFLVSFYNNEISEKSEIFDDQFSVERPDGSNFTLKIRSTKLEDSAMYFCASSRDGTYEQYFGPGTRLTVT.